This is a list of T cell receptor beta chains from one sample in a study of Ad26.COV2.S vaccination and SARS-CoV-2 variants. Only in-frame clones appear in the TCRdb table, and some are missing; sequencing was by immunoSEQ multiplex PCR. In the table there are 440,000 or so clones, about 90% of which are singletons. Sequenced here: peripheral blood, sampled in a trial of Ad26.COV2.S vaccine versus placebo. The receptors originated from a person between 18 and 59 years old who received the Ad26.COV2.S COVID-19 vaccine or a placebo. Both conserved end residues are part of each CDR3. Each record gives: J gene, V gene, D gene, clone size, CDR3 length, CDR3 protein, CDR3 DNA. The D gene is left open where the match is weak. The size field is filled for only some rows; it gives once, few, many or a size class.

TRBJ2-2,TRBV18,TRBD2,-,16,CASSPPPGRGTGELFF,TGTGCCAGCTCACCCCCCCCCGGGAGGGGTACCGGGGAGCTGTTTTTT
TRBJ1-2,TRBV5-1,-,-,15,CASSFRGGTSFGYTF,TGCGCCAGCAGCTTTCGTGGCGGGACTTCTTTTGGCTACACCTTC
TRBJ1-1,TRBV13,TRBD1,-,14,CASSPRAGDSSTPF,TGTGCCAGCAGCCCTAGAGCGGGGGACAGCAGTACTCCCTTT
TRBJ1-1,TRBV2,TRBD1,-,13,CAKSGTGGGEAFF,TGTGCCAAAAGCGGGACAGGGGGCGGTGAAGCTTTCTTT
TRBJ1-1,TRBV6-5,-,-,12,CASGGAGTEAFF,TGTGCCAGCGGGGGGGCTGGCACTGAAGCTTTCTTT
TRBJ2-7,TRBV5-4,-,-,15,CASSLARDTAYEQYF,TGTGCCAGCAGCTTAGCCCGGGACACGGCCTACGAGCAGTACTTC
TRBJ2-2,TRBV7-7,TRBD1,few,15,CASSSPGGSTGELFF,TGTGCTAGCAGTTCTCCAGGGGGCAGCACCGGGGAGCTGTTTTTT
TRBJ2-5,TRBV29-1,-,-,12,CSVGRGRETQYF,TGCAGCGTTGGGAGGGGGCGAGAGACCCAGTACTTC
TRBJ2-7,TRBV11-1,-,-,15,CASSLRGGTPYEQYF,TGTGCCAGCAGCTTAAGAGGAGGGACCCCCTACGAGCAGTACTTC
TRBJ1-2,TRBV27,TRBD1,few,15,CASSLSRGTAYGYTF,TGTGCCAGCAGTTTATCCAGGGGGACGGCCTATGGCTACACCTTC
TRBJ2-2,TRBV5-6,-,-,13,CASSPSPTGELFF,TGTGCCAGCTCCCCCTCCCCCACCGGGGAGCTGTTTTTT
TRBJ2-2,TRBV15,-,-,15,CATAPGATNTGELFF,TGTGCCACCGCCCCAGGGGCGACGAACACCGGGGAGCTGTTTTTT
TRBJ1-1,TRBV5-3,-,-,18,CARSLWQGLWSNNTEAFF,TGTGCCAGAAGCTTGTGGCAGGGGCTCTGGTCTAATAACACTGAAGCTTTCTTT
TRBJ2-2,TRBV19,TRBD2,-,15,CASSPLAGATGELFF,TGTGCCAGTAGCCCCCTAGCGGGAGCGACCGGGGAGCTGTTTTTT
TRBJ2-7,TRBV27,TRBD2,-,16,CASSFLSAGGPYEQYF,TGTGCCAGCAGTTTCCTCTCGGCGGGAGGGCCCTACGAGCAGTACTTC
TRBJ2-3,TRBV2,TRBD1,-,15,CARNTGTVITDTQYF,TGTGCCAGAAACACCGGGACAGTAATCACAGATACGCAGTATTTT
TRBJ2-1,TRBV5-1,-,-,15,CASSPGPRGRNEQFF,TGCGCCAGCAGCCCCGGTCCCCGTGGGCGGAATGAGCAGTTCTTC
TRBJ2-2,TRBV27,-,-,12,CASSLRGGELFF,TGTGCCAGCAGTTTAAGAGGGGGGGAGCTGTTTTTT
TRBJ2-2,TRBV10-3,-,once,15,CAISVGTPNTGELFF,TGTGCCATCAGTGTAGGGACACCGAACACCGGGGAGCTGTTTTTT
TRBJ2-7,TRBV6-2/TRBV6-3,-,-,16,CASSYLFGTGEAEQYF,TGTGCCAGCAGTTACTTGTTCGGGACGGGGGAAGCCGAGCAGTACTTC
TRBJ2-7,TRBV9,TRBD1,-,15,CASSLNPGGDYEQYF,TGTGCCAGCAGCCTAAACCCAGGGGGCGATTACGAGCAGTACTTC
TRBJ2-7,TRBV2,-,-,15,CASSEQGQGPYEQYF,TGTGCCAGCAGTGAACAGGGTCAGGGGCCATACGAGCAGTACTTC
TRBJ2-1,TRBV19,-,-,13,CASSMPRHNEQFF,TGTGCCAGTAGTATGCCGCGGCACAATGAGCAGTTCTTC
TRBJ2-3,TRBV10-1,TRBD2,-,17,CASTRDSSSGWTDTQYF,TGCGCCAGCACCCGGGACTCCAGTAGCGGGTGGACAGATACGCAGTATTTT
TRBJ2-7,TRBV29-1,-,-,11,CSVGPAYEQYF,TGCAGCGTTGGTCCTGCCTACGAGCAGTACTTC
TRBJ2-3,TRBV5-4,TRBD2,-,16,CASSLRLAGVTDTQYF,TGTGCCAGCAGCTTGCGTCTAGCGGGAGTCACAGATACGCAGTATTTT
TRBJ2-5,TRBV7-9,TRBD2,-,16,CASSYDPLASQETQYF,TGTGCCAGCAGCTATGACCCACTAGCGTCGCAAGAGACCCAGTACTTC
TRBJ2-1,TRBV19,-,few,14,CASSTRDLYNEQFF,TGTGCCAGTAGTACCCGGGACTTATACAATGAGCAGTTCTTC
TRBJ1-1,TRBV14,-,-,16,CASSQIDTYKYTEAFF,TGTGCCAGCAGCCAAATAGACACTTATAAGTACACTGAAGCTTTCTTT